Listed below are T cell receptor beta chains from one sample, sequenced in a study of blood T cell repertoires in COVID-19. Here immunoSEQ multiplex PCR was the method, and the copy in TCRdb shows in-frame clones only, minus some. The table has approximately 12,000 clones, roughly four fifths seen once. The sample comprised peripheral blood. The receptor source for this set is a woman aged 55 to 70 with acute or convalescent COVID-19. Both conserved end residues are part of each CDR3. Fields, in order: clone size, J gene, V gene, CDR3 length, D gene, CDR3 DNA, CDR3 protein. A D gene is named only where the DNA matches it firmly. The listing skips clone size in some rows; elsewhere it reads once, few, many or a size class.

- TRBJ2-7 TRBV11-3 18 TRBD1 TGTGCCAGCAGCTTAACACGCCAAGACAGGGATGGATTTGGGGAGCAGTACTTC CASSLTRQDRDGFGEQYF
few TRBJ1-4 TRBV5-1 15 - TGCGCCAGCAGCGCCTACAGGGCAACTAATGAAAAACTGTTTTTT CASSAYRATNEKLFF
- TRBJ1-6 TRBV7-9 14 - TGTGCCAGCAGCTTAAGGGGCCCTAATTCACCCCTCCACTTT CASSLRGPNSPLHF
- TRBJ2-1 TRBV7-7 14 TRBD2 TGTGCTAGCAGCTTGGGGGGGGGTTACAATGAGCAGTTCTTC CASSLGGGYNEQFF
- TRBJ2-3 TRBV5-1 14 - TGCGCCAGCAACGACGGGACTAGCACAGATACGCAGTATTTT CASNDGTSTDTQYF
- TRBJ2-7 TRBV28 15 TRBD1 TGTGCCAGCAGTACAGGGGTGGAAAGCTCCTACGAGCAGTACTTC CASSTGVESSYEQYF
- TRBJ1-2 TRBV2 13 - TGTGCCAGCAGCCCAGGGGACATCGGTGGCTACACCTTC CASSPGDIGGYTF
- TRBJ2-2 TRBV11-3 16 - TGTGCCAGCAGCTTACGAGGGCACACGAACACCGGGGAGCTGTTTTTT CASSLRGHTNTGELFF
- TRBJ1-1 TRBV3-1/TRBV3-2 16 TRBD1 TGTGCCAGCAGCCCGCGGGACAGGGGGCACAACACTGAAGCTTTCTTT CASSPRDRGHNTEAFF
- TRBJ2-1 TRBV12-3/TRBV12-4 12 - TGTGCCAGCAGTTTCTCCCCCAATGAGCAGTTCTTC CASSFSPNEQFF
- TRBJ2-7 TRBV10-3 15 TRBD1 TGTGCCATCAGTGAGTCGGCAGGGGGCTTCTACGAGCAGTACTTC CAISESAGGFYEQYF
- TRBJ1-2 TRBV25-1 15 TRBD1 TGTGCCAGCAGTGCTCCTTGGACAGGGATTCATGGCTACACCTTC CASSAPWTGIHGYTF